The 32 T cell receptor beta chains below all came from one sample that was sequenced in a study of vaccination and CD4 T cells after COVID-19. Antigens for these TCRs are unknown. This sample's treatment: approximately 11-day PBMC culture with coronavirus spike peptide pools or control peptides (ViraFEST assay). The assay that was used to sequence DNA from cultured CD4+ T cells was the Oncomine TCR Beta short-read assay. TCRdb re-called the PCR reads through MiXCR, storing one row per CDR3 protein. The data hold about 13,000 distinct CDR3 sequences, with approximately 46% observed a single time. The sequencing here drew on CD4+ T cells from blood, cultured in vitro, taken after SARS-CoV-2 vaccination. These receptors all come from a human donor who had recovered from COVID-19.

The V call is TRBV18, the J call TRBJ2-5; no clear D. V lost 2 bases and J lost 5, with 6 bases in between. Germline V lookup: CDR1 KGHSH, CDR2 LQKENI. The CDR3 length is 12 residues. The CDR3 nucleotides are TGTGCCAGCTCACCATTTTTGGAGACCCAGTACTTC. Translation: CASSPFLETQYF.

On this clonotype itself: A read error is possible here, since a much larger clone lies one base away. The chain links TRBV6-5 to TRBJ2-1; TRBD2 agrees at 7 bases. V trimming: 4 bases; J trimming: 1 base; junction bases outside the gene matches: 10. There are 17 residues in the CDR3. Germline V lookup: CDR1 MNHEY, CDR2 SVGAGI. CDR3 nucleotides: TGTGCCAGCAGTTCAAGGGGAGATAGCGGGTCCTACAATGAGCAGTTCTTC. Its translation: CASSSRGDSGSYNEQFF.

This chain links TRBV27 with TRBJ1-6; the D is unclear. The CDR3 consists of 14 residues. V lost 5 bases and J lost 7, with 12 bases in between. Germline-derived CDR1 and CDR2 are MNHEY and SMNVEV (reference sequence). The CDR3 DNA reads TGTGCCAGCAGTATCCGGACGGGAAATTCACCCCTCCACTTT. Its translation is CASSIRTGNSPLHF.

This sequence joins TRBV20-1 and TRBJ1-1, with 7 bases that match TRBD1. The CDR3 runs 13 residues. Trimming at V came to 5 bases and at J to 1 base, leaving 4 bases not matched to a gene. Germline CDR1 DFQATT, CDR2 SNEGSKA (reference sequence). DNA of the CDR3: TGCAGTGCTGGGGGGGACAGGAACACTGAAGCTTTCTTT. Protein sequence: CSAGGDRNTEAFF.

The chain couples TRBV25-1 to TRBJ2-1; D remains unclear. This CDR3 has 14 residues. CDR1 is MGHDK and CDR2 is SYGVNS in the germline V gene. The V gene lost 2 bases and the J gene lost 2 bases, with 7 bases spanning the gap. The chain's CDR3 is CASSEPETYNEQFF. The CDR3 coding sequence is TGTGCCAGCAGTGAACCGGAAACCTACAATGAGCAGTTCTTC. Using reference TRBV25-1 and TRBJ2-1 for the parts outside the CDR3, the full variable domain is EADIYQTPRYLVIGTGKKITLECSQTMGHDKMYWYQQDPGMELHLIHYSYGVNSTEKGDLSSESTVSRIRTEHFPLTLESARPSHTSQYLCASSEPETYNEQFFGPGTRLTVL.

The chain employs TRBV29-1 and TRBJ2-5; either TRBD1 or TRBD2 may supply D (5 bases each). Germline-derived CDR1 and CDR2 are SQVTM and ANQGSEA. The CDR3 extends over 12 amino acids. Deletions cut 8 bases from V and 4 bases from J, with 14 bases between. The CDR3 DNA reads TGCAGCACTAGACAGAGAGCAGAGACCCAGTACTTC. Translation gives CSTRQRAETQYF.

The V and J genes are TRBV20-1 and TRBJ1-2; 9 bases line up with TRBD1. This CDR3 is 14 amino acids long. After removal of 1 base from V and 8 bases from J, the junction contained 8 bases not matched to a gene. In germline, CDR1 is DFQATT, CDR2 SNEGSKA (reference sequence). CDR3 in DNA: TGCAGTGCTAGAGCTACGGGACAGGGAGGGGGCTACACCTTC. As protein: CSARATGQGGGYTF.

This sequence joins TRBV20-1 and TRBJ2-1; D possibly corresponds to TRBD1 (6 bases). The J call may be faulty, since TRBJ2-7 better matches the DNA end. Germline V gene sequence: CDR1 DFQATT, CDR2 SNEGSKA (reference sequence). CDR3 length equals 16 residues. CDR3 DNA sequence: TGCAGTGCTAGAGGTTGGGAACAGGGTGACCACTACGAGCAGTACTTC. As protein: CSARGWEQGDHYEQYF.

The chain links TRBV2 to TRBJ1-4; 8 bases fit TRBD1. The germline CDR1 and CDR2 sequences are SNHLY and FYNNEI. The CDR3 contains 16 residues. Trimming took 5 bases from V and 10 from J; bases not matched to a gene: 15. CDR3 sequence (DNA): TGTGCCAGCAGTATTCCGGCTCAGGGGGCGGAGGGAAAACTGTTTTTT. Residues: CASSIPAQGAEGKLFF. The full variable domain, in which reference TRBV2 and TRBJ1-4 provide the parts outside the CDR3, is EPEVTQTPSHQVTQMGQEVILRCVPISNHLYFYWYRQILGQKVEFLVSFYNNEISEKSEIFDDQFSVERPDGSNFTLKIRSTKLEDSAMYFCASSIPAQGAEGKLFFGSGTQLSVL.

Relative to its sample, this clonotype is medium-sized. The gene calls are TRBV23-1 and TRBJ2-7; 8 bases fit TRBD2. TRBV23-1 is identified as an open reading frame with a role that is uncertain. CDR3 length: 15 amino acids. Trimming cost V 11 bases and J 10 bases; bases outside gene matches: 22. The CDR3 loop reads CACDTGQAGDRYQYF. The CDR3 DNA sequence: TGCGCCTGCGACACCGGCCAAGCGGGAGATCGGTACCAGTACTTC.

This clonotype is labeled as medium-sized. The chain combines TRBV6-1 with TRBJ2-7; D assignment may be TRBD1 or TRBD2 (5 bases each). The CDR3 consists of 14 residues. Germline CDR1 is MNHNS and CDR2 is SASEGT. V lost 4 bases, J lost 5 bases, and 15 bases lay in between. CDR3 in DNA: TGTGCCAGCAGTGGCGCCGGGGCCGAGCACGAGCAGTACTTC. Amino acid sequence: CASSGAGAEHEQYF.

The chain employs TRBV29-1 and TRBJ2-3, with TRBD2 matching 15 bases. Looked up from germline, CDR1 is SQVTM and CDR2 is ANQGSEA. Trimming at V came to 4 bases and at J to 4 bases, leaving 0 bases not matched to a gene. CDR3 length: 14 amino acids. CDR3 bases: TGCAGCGTTGGGACTAGCGGGAGGGCAGATACGCAGTATTTT. It codes for CSVGTSGRADTQYF.

The V and J genes are TRBV6-1 and TRBJ2-4; the match to TRBD2 covers 8 bases. Germline CDR1 is MNHNS and CDR2 is SASEGT. V lost 8 bases to trimming and J lost 0 bases; unmatched junction nucleotides: 6. This CDR3 is 15 amino acids long. The CDR3 coding sequence is TGTGCCAGCGGCTCTAGCGGGTTAGCCAAAAACATTCAGTACTTC. Its translation is CASGSSGLAKNIQYF.

The chain uses TRBV15 and TRBJ2-3, with TRBD1 matching over 9 bases. Trimming at V came to 0 bases and at J to 4 bases, leaving 5 bases not matched to a gene. The CDR3 has 16 amino acids. CDR1 and CDR2 from the germline V gene are LNHNV and YYDKDF (reference sequence). As DNA, the CDR3 is TGTGCCACCAGCAGAGAAGGGACAGGGTTGGCAGATACGCAGTATTTT. Residues: CATSREGTGLADTQYF.

This clonotype has only one observation. The V gene is TRBV7-9, the J gene TRBJ2-7; the match to TRBD1 covers 11 bases. CDR1 and CDR2 from the germline V gene are SEHNR and FQNEAQ (reference sequence). The ends lost 2 bases at V and 5 bases at J; junction bases unmatched: 2. The CDR3 covers 14 residues. In DNA, the CDR3 is TGTGCCAGCAGCTTACAGGACAGGGGGCACGAGCAGTACTTC. Its protein is CASSLQDRGHEQYF.

With respect to this clonotype: Its ends do not fully match the called genes, so a read error is possible. The chain has TRBV7-9 and TRBJ1-4; D gene uncertain. CDR1 is SEHNR, CDR2 FQNEAQ, per germline (reference sequence). There are 12 residues in the CDR3. CDR3 loop: CAGSLAEEKLFF. CDR3 coding DNA: TGTGCCGGCAGCTTAGCTGAGGAAAAACTGTTTTTT.

This clonotype has only one observation. The chain recombines TRBV27 with TRBJ2-1; D not certain. Germline loops: CDR1 MNHEY, CDR2 SMNVEV (reference sequence). The ends were cut back, 8 bases at V and 10 bases at J, with 9 bases in the middle. The CDR3 loop spans 10 amino acids. The CDR3 here is CASRLGEQFF. CDR3 bases: TGTGCCAGCCGTCTAGGGGAGCAGTTCTTC.

The chain couples TRBV24-1 to TRBJ2-1, with 7 bases fitting TRBD2. The CDR3 covers 17 residues. The V segment lost 5 bases and the J segment 0 bases; nucleotides outside the gene matches: 9. Germline V gene lookup returns CDR1 KGHDR and CDR2 SFDVKD. The DNA of the CDR3 is TGTGCCACCAGTGCCCTTAGCGGGCAAAGCTCCTACAATGAGCAGTTCTTC. Encoded protein: CATSALSGQSSYNEQFF.

J is TRBJ2-1 and V is TRBV6-1; D is perhaps TRBD1 (5 bases). The V and J ends lost 2 bases and 4 bases respectively, with 12 bases between them. This CDR3 is 15 amino acids long. CDR1 is MNHNS and CDR2 is SASEGT in the germline V gene. CDR3 DNA: TGTGCCAGCAGTGAAAGCCAGGGATCTTACAATGAGCAGTTCTTC. Translated: CASSESQGSYNEQFF.

The chain carries TRBV6-1 and TRBJ2-3, with 11 bases matching TRBD2. With 4 bases clipped from V and 0 bases from J, the junction kept 6 bases outside the gene matches. The CDR3 has 17 amino acids. CDR1 is MNHNS and CDR2 is SASEGT in the germline V gene. The CDR3 reads CASSGLAGISSTDTQYF. In DNA form, the CDR3 reads TGTGCCAGCAGTGGACTAGCGGGAATCTCTAGCACAGATACGCAGTATTTT.

The V gene is TRBV7-9, the J gene TRBJ1-2, with 9 positions matching TRBD1. V lost 5 bases to trimming and J lost 5 bases; unmatched junction nucleotides: 9. The V gene's germline CDR1 is SEHNR and CDR2 FQNEAQ (reference sequence). This CDR3 has 15 amino acids. CDR3 residues: CASSRGGQGIYGYTF. As DNA, the CDR3 is TGTGCCAGCAGCCGGGGGGGACAGGGTATTTATGGCTACACCTTC.

The chain combines TRBV7-9 with TRBJ2-1; 7 bases map to TRBD2. The CDR3 totals 15 residues. J lost 5 bases, V lost 2 bases, and 6 bases had no gene match. Germline lookup yields CDR1 SEHNR and CDR2 FQNEAQ (reference sequence). The CDR3 sequence: CASSLWTSPNNEQFF. The CDR3 DNA sequence: TGTGCCAGCAGCTTATGGACTAGTCCCAACAATGAGCAGTTCTTC.

By share, this clonotype ranks as medium-sized. The V call is TRBV6-1, the J call TRBJ2-1, with 10 bases matching TRBD2. Germline V gene data show CDR1 as MNHNS and CDR2 as SASEGT. V trimming: 6 bases; J trimming: 6 bases; junction bases outside the gene matches: 5. CDR3 size: 14 residues. CDR3 coding DNA: TGTGCCAGCAGCTCGGGACTAGCGAGCAATGAGCAGTTCTTC. Translated: CASSSGLASNEQFF.

The CDR3 region is CASRPLGLLSSYNEQFF. The CDR3 DNA follows: TGTGCCAGCCGCCCGCTGGGACTCCTGAGCTCCTACAATGAGCAGTTCTTC. This chain joins TRBV19 and TRBJ2-1, with D maybe TRBD2 (6 bases). Germline lookup yields CDR1 LNHDA and CDR2 SQIVND (reference sequence). CDR3 length: 17 residues. The ends were cut back, 9 bases at V and 0 bases at J, with 21 bases in the middle.

This clonotype is categorized as medium-sized. The gene calls are TRBV6-4 and TRBJ2-2; no firm D call. Germline CDR1 reads MRHNA; CDR2 reads SNTAGT. Deletions cut 2 bases from V and 3 bases from J, with 4 bases between. The CDR3 has 13 residues. CDR3 sequence (DNA): TGTGCCAGCAGTGACAGGGACACCGGGGAGCTGTTTTTT. This translates into CASSDRDTGELFF.

This clonotype was seen a few times. V gene TRBV19 combines with J gene TRBJ2-7; 10 nucleotides line up with TRBD1. With 7 bases clipped from V and 5 bases from J, the junction kept 11 bases outside the gene matches. The CDR3 consists of 15 residues. The germline V gene has CDR1 LNHDA and CDR2 SQIVND (reference sequence). DNA for the CDR3: TGTGCCAGTAAAAAGGGGGCGACAGGGGGCCACGAGCAGTACTTC. Translating gives CASKKGATGGHEQYF.

The rearrangement uses TRBV4-1 and TRBJ2-5; D gene ambiguous. CDR3 length: 14 residues. Germline V gene lookup returns CDR1 MGHRA and CDR2 YSYEKL. Deletions cut 1 base from V and 1 base from J, with 7 bases between. CDR3 nucleotide sequence: TGCGCCAGCAGCCAAGTGTCTCCCCAAGAGACCCAGTACTTC. Its protein is CASSQVSPQETQYF.

This sequence joins TRBV20-1 and TRBJ2-6; D not certain. V was pared by 3 bases and J by 0 bases, with 9 bases between. Germline V gene lookup returns CDR1 DFQATT and CDR2 SNEGSKA (reference sequence). The CDR3 is made up of 15 amino acids. The CDR3 coding sequence is TGCAGTGCTAGCCGGTCTAACTCTGGGGCCAACGTCCTGACTTTC. Translated: CSASRSNSGANVLTF.

This clonotype came up a few times. The CDR3 DNA reads TGTGCCAGCAGTCCACACCCAGAGAACACCGGGGAGCTGTTTTTT. As protein: CASSPHPENTGELFF. The chain combines TRBV6-1 with TRBJ2-2; D remains ambiguous. The ends were cut back, 5 bases at V and 1 base at J, with 11 bases in the middle. Germline V gives CDR1 MNHNS, CDR2 SASEGT. The CDR3 has 15 residues.

The chain employs TRBV6-1 and TRBJ2-5; 9 positions agree with TRBD1. The junction had 7 bases not matched to a gene; V was cut back by 6 bases and J by 5 bases. The CDR3 covers 14 residues. Germline CDR1 reads MNHNS; CDR2 reads SASEGT. DNA for the CDR3: TGTGCCAGCAGGTCCACAGGGGGCGCGGAGACCCAGTACTTC. Protein: CASRSTGGAETQYF.

V usage is TRBV7-9 and J usage is TRBJ2-5, with D possibly matching TRBD1 (6 bases). CDR3 length: 13 residues. V was cut by 1 base and J by 4 bases, with 7 bases left in between. Germline assignment: CDR1 SEHNR and CDR2 FQNEAQ (reference sequence). The DNA of the CDR3 is TGTGCCAGCAGCTTAGTGGGGGCAGAGACCCAGTACTTC. As protein: CASSLVGAETQYF.

This clonotype occurred a few times. The chain uses TRBV5-1 and TRBJ2-7; 7 nucleotides line up with TRBD1. Germline-derived CDR1 and CDR2 are SGHRS and YFSETQ. The CDR3 totals 15 residues. The V gene end was trimmed by 4 bases and the J gene end by 4 bases; junction bases not matched to a gene: 11. CDR3 nucleotide sequence: TGCGCCAGCAGCGGCGCAGGGGGTAAAAATTACGAGCAGTACTTC. As protein: CASSGAGGKNYEQYF.